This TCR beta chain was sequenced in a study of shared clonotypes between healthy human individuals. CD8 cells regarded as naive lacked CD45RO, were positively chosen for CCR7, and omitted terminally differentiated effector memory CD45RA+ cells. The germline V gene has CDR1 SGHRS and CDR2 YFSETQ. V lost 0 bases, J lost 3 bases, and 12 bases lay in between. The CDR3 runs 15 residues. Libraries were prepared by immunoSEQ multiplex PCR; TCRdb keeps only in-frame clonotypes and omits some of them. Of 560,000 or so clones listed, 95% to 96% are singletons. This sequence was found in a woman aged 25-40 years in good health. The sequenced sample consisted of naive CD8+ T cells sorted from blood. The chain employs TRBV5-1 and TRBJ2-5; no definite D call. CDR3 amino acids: CASSLGQMAKETQYF. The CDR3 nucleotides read TGCGCCAGCAGCTTGGGGCAGATGGCCAAAGAGACCCAGTACTTC.